These 13 T cell receptor beta chains were sequenced from one sample in a study of T cells after posttransplantation cyclophosphamide (TCRdb year 2016). The method behind the library was the immunoSEQ multiplex PCR assay. TCRdb provides this immuneACCESS table in a form limited to in-frame rearrangements. Some clones are lacking; in checked studies, under half of them reflect an unresolved V gene, and why the rest are absent is not known. Present in this sample are about 2,800 clones, about 83% of which were seen just once. Around 11% of the sample comes from the top ten. Sequencing was done on a sample of CD8+ T cells sorted from PBMCs. The receptors here all came from a woman in her 50s in good health and a related stem cell transplant donor.

CDR3 residues: CASSQGVFGNQPQHF. The CDR3 nucleotides read TGTGCCAGCAGTCAAGGGGTGTTTGGCAATCAGCCCCAGCATTTT. The rearrangement joins TRBV6-6 to TRBJ1-5, with TRBD1 as a possible D gene (5 bases). Looked up from germline, CDR1 is MNHNY and CDR2 is SVGAGI (reference sequence). The CDR3 extends over 15 amino acids. V lost 5 bases and J 2 bases, leaving 13 bases between the germline ends.

The chain joins TRBV7-3 to TRBJ2-1; 14 bases line up with TRBD2. CDR3 size: 15 residues. The ends lost 1 base at V and 9 bases at J; junction bases unmatched: 2. Germline V gives CDR1 SGHTA, CDR2 FQGTGA. CDR3 region: CASSLIGTSGSEQFF. CDR3 DNA: TGTGCCAGCAGCTTAATCGGGACTAGCGGGAGTGAGCAGTTCTTC. The full variable domain, rest sourced from reference TRBV7-3 and TRBJ2-1, is GAGVSQTPSNKVTEKGKYVELRCDPISGHTALYWYRQSLGQGPEFLIYFQGTGAADDSGLPNDRFFAVRPEGSVSTLKIQRTERGDSAVYLCASSLIGTSGSEQFFGPGTRLTVL.

The J gene is TRBJ1-4, the V gene TRBV9, with a possible D match to TRBD1 (5 bases). Germline values: CDR1 SGDLS, CDR2 YYNGEE. Trimming stripped 3 bases from V and 3 bases from J, with 9 bases between. The CDR3 is 14 amino acids. The CDR3 loop is CASSGGGANEKLFF. CDR3 nucleotides: TGTGCCAGCAGCGGGGGGGGTGCTAATGAAAAACTGTTTTTT.

V gene TRBV11-2 combines with J gene TRBJ2-1, with 10 bases fitting TRBD2. The germline CDR1 and CDR2 sequences are SGHAT and FQNNGV. V trimming: 0 bases; J trimming: 3 bases; junction bases outside the gene matches: 2. The length of the CDR3 is 16 residues. The CDR3 spells CASSLDWTSGYNEQFF. The CDR3 DNA sequence: TGTGCCAGCAGCTTAGATTGGACTAGCGGCTACAATGAGCAGTTCTTC.

V usage is TRBV19 and J usage is TRBJ2-7, with TRBD1 as a possible D gene (6 bases). CDR1 LNHDA and CDR2 SQIVND come from the germline V gene (reference sequence). CDR3 length: 13 residues. The V end was cut by 7 bases, the J end by 7 bases, with 17 bases between. The DNA for the CDR3 is TGTGCCAGTAATACGGATACCCAGGGGGAGCAGTACTTC. It codes for CASNTDTQGEQYF. Together with reference TRBV19 and TRBJ2-7, the CDR3 gives the full variable domain: DGGITQSPKYLFRKEGQNVTLSCEQNLNHDAMYWYRQDPGQGLRLIYYSQIVNDFQKGDIAEGYSVSREKKESFPLTVTSAQKNPTAFYLCASNTDTQGEQYFGPGTRLTVT.

This rearrangement joins TRBV13 to TRBJ2-7; 7 nucleotides align to TRBD1. Germline V gene lookup returns CDR1 PRHDT and CDR2 FYEKMQ (reference sequence). This CDR3 comprises 12 residues. Germline trimming cut 3 bases from V and 5 bases from J; bases unmatched to any gene: 1. The DNA for the CDR3 is TGTGCCAGCAGCTTGACAGGGAACGAGCAGTACTTC. Its translation: CASSLTGNEQYF.

The chain combines TRBV5-1 with TRBJ1-2, with TRBD1 identical over 7 bases. This CDR3 has 16 amino acids. The germline CDR1 and CDR2 sequences are SGHRS and YFSETQ. V lost 4 bases and J lost 3; bases outside the gene matches: 12. The chain's CDR3 is CASSTRDRVFDYGYTF. CDR3 sequence (DNA): TGCGCCAGCAGCACCAGAGACAGGGTTTTCGACTATGGCTACACCTTC. The full variable domain, with the rest looked up from reference TRBV5-1 and TRBJ1-2, is KAGVTQTPRYLIKTRGQQVTLSCSPISGHRSVSWYQQTPGQGLQFLFEYFSETQRNKGNFPGRFSGRQFSNSRSEMNVSTLELGDSALYLCASSTRDRVFDYGYTFGSGTRLTVV.

The chain links TRBV19 to TRBJ2-7, with TRBD1 matching 9 bases. J gave up 5 bases and V 2 bases, and 4 bases lay outside the gene matches. Germline V lookup: CDR1 LNHDA, CDR2 SQIVND (reference sequence). CDR3 length: 14 residues. CDR3 DNA: TGTGCCAGTAGTATACAGGGACAGGGAAACGAGCAGTACTTC. Its translation is CASSIQGQGNEQYF.

The V and J genes are TRBV5-6 and TRBJ2-7; 8 bases match TRBD2. The CDR3 covers 14 residues. Unmatched junction bases numbered 10, after V lost 5 bases and J lost 6 bases. Germline CDR1 reads SGHDT; CDR2 reads YYEEEE. The CDR3 nucleotides read TGTGCCAGCAGAGACGGAGCGGGAGTGGCCGAGCAGTACTTC. It translates to CASRDGAGVAEQYF.

The gene calls are TRBV6-5 and TRBJ2-7; the D is unclear. The germline V gene encodes CDR1 MNHEY and CDR2 SVGAGI. The CDR3 length is 13 residues. V was pared by 8 bases and J by 3 bases, with 14 bases between. CDR3 nucleotides: TGTGCCAGCTCTTATGCGGAACACTACGAGCAGTACTTC. Residues: CASSYAEHYEQYF.

The rearrangement links TRBV5-4 to TRBJ2-3; D gene ambiguous. The CDR3 consists of 12 residues. The ends were cut back, 0 bases at V and 6 bases at J, with 5 bases in the middle. Germline CDR1 SGHNT, CDR2 YYREEE (reference sequence). CDR3 nucleotide sequence: TGTGCCAGCAGCTTGGTTCGGGATACGCAGTATTTT. Translation gives CASSLVRDTQYF.

CDR3 sequence (DNA): TGTGCTAGTGGGCCCGGACAGTCTAACTATGGCTACACCTTC. It codes for CASGPGQSNYGYTF. The gene calls are TRBV12-5 and TRBJ1-2; maybe TRBD1 (6 bases). The ends were cut back, 6 bases at V and 0 bases at J, with 11 bases in the middle. This CDR3 comprises 14 residues. Germline V gene lookup returns CDR1 LGHNT and CDR2 FRNRAP.

The rearrangement uses TRBV5-1 and TRBJ2-3; weak D call: TRBD2 (5 bases). The germline gives CDR1 SGHRS, CDR2 YFSETQ. The CDR3 sequence is 17 residues long. The V end lost 2 bases, the J end lost 2 bases, and 18 bases lay between the germline ends. The CDR3 sequence is CASSLQLLVGLTDTQYF. In nucleotides, the CDR3 is TGCGCCAGCAGCTTACAGTTACTAGTGGGCCTCACAGATACGCAGTATTTT.